Reported below is one T cell receptor beta chain. Its antigen is still unknown. Base qualities are missing; no much larger clone stands one base away. TCRbeta CDR3 regions were amplified from genomic DNA using the immunoSEQ Assay, a bias-controlled multiplex PCR. Under the source paper's analysis protocol: The number of nucleated cells in each sample was estimated from the amplification of reference gene primers within the assay. To quantify the absolute abundance of each unique TCRbeta CDR3 rearrangement, sequence reads were collapsed and filtered. Productive Simpson clonality was computed per sample as the square root of Simpson's diversity index over productive rearrangements. The table was pulled from immuneACCESS by TCRdb, which kept in-frame rearrangements only. Such tables lose some clones; where checked, under half of the loss comes from unresolved V genes, and the rest has no known cause. V and J calls and clone size come straight from that table; D and trimming were deduced from the DNA. Recorded for this sample are tens of thousands of clones; about 91% of them occurred a single time. The ten top clones hold over 3.5% of the sample.

This sample is drawn from a study of blood T cell repertoires in COVID-19 (TCRdb year 2020). Looking at the study overall: Samples covering the acute and convalescent phases of COVID-19 were provided by collaborators in the United States, Italy and Spain. The material from the prospective study consisted of cDNA or gDNA derived from T cells, B-cell-depleted T cells, or PBMCs. The dataset comprised deeply sampled blood TCRbeta repertoires from subjects exposed to, actively infected with, or recovered from COVID-19. The repertoires were released in a freely available public database intended as a resource for research on the immune response to SARS-CoV-2. The samples were drawn from the first 160 participants of the ongoing ImmuneRACE study and from under 1,500 subjects provided by 6 global collaborators. The sample metadata nearly always contained a de-identified subject ID, COVID-19 status, age in years and sex. Where available, HLA class I and class II types were taken from metadata supplied by the sample provider and were not determined by assay-based typing. Study-level results and caveats: Clinical and demographic metadata were provided uncurated, with the amount varying by source and participant.

CDR3 length: 15 amino acids, cysteine to phenylalanine. Kept here is only the CDR3 DNA, which spans 45 bases and is read in frame from base 1. Trimming at the junction amounts to 2 bases on V and 2 bases on J, and the germline ends lie 13 bases apart. CDR1 is given as SGHRS and CDR2 as YFSETQ, both from the germline V gene. Whole blood was collected in K2EDTA tubes by collaborating institutions according to the institutions' own protocols. For TCRbeta analysis, collaborators shipped samples as frozen whole blood, isolated PBMCs, or DNA extracted from either of those sample types. This receptor was identified in a human donor in a cohort sampled during active COVID-19. The chain uses TRBV5-1 and TRBJ2-5, and possibly TRBD1, on 6 matching bases. The sample consisted of peripheral blood. The nucleotide sequence reads TGCGCCAGCAGCTTTTCGACAGGCCATCAAGAGACCCAGTACTTC. Its protein product is CASSFSTGHQETQYF.